These T cell receptor beta chains were read from a single sample in a study of blood T cell repertoires in COVID-19. Sequenced by immunoSEQ multiplex PCR; TCRdb stores in-frame clones only, minus some. The table includes about 100,000 clones, about 87% detected once. Sequencing used peripheral blood. The receptors were gathered from a man aged 45-60 years with active or convalescent COVID-19. Each CDR3 is given with its conserved first and last residue. Each record gives: V gene, J gene, D gene, clone size, CDR3 DNA, CDR3 protein. A D gene is named only where the DNA matches it firmly. Where a row states a size, it is once, few, many or the class of an expanded clone; other rows omit it.

TRBV18,TRBJ2-2,TRBD2,.,TGTGCCAGCTCACCACGGCCTAGCGGGAGCGCGAACACCGGGGAGCTGTTTTTT,CASSPRPSGSANTGELFF
TRBV2,TRBJ1-4,.,.,TGTGCCAGCGGGGGCGATGAAAAACTGTTTTTT,CASGGDEKLFF
TRBV29-1,TRBJ1-1,.,medium-sized,TGCAGCGTTTCACAGGGTGACGGGACTGAAGCTTTCTTT,CSVSQGDGTEAFF
TRBV28,TRBJ2-1,TRBD2,.,TGTGCCAGCAGTTTAGATATTAGCGGGATCTCCTACAATGAGCAGTTCTTC,CASSLDISGISYNEQFF
TRBV4-1,TRBJ2-3,TRBD2,.,TGCGCCAGCAGCCAACCAGCCCCTATAGCGGGAGAGATAGATACGCAGTATTTT,CASSQPAPIAGEIDTQYF
TRBV6-5,TRBJ2-2,TRBD1,few,TGTGCCAGCAGGCCCGGGACAGATCTGACCGGGGAGCTGTTTTTT,CASRPGTDLTGELFF
TRBV3-1/TRBV3-2,TRBJ2-3,.,.,TGTGCCAGCAGCCCGGGGGGCACAGATACGCAGTATTTT,CASSPGGTDTQYF
TRBV3-1/TRBV3-2,TRBJ1-5,.,.,TGTGCCAGCAGCCACCAGAGCAATCAGCCCCAGCATTTT,CASSHQSNQPQHF
TRBV12-5,TRBJ2-5,TRBD2,.,TGTGCTAGTGGTTTGGGACTAGCGGGCTTAGAGACCCAGTACTTC,CASGLGLAGLETQYF
TRBV7-2,TRBJ2-1,TRBD2,.,TGTGCCAGCAGCTTAAAGCGGGGGGGAACGAATGAGCAGTTCTTC,CASSLKRGGTNEQFF
TRBV3-1/TRBV3-2,TRBJ1-2,TRBD1,.,TGTGCCAGCAGCCGGAAAGGGACAGTAGATGGCTACACCTTC,CASSRKGTVDGYTF
TRBV2,TRBJ1-6,.,.,TGTGCCAGCAGTACGTCTCCGGTTTCACCCCTCCACTTT,CASSTSPVSPLHF
TRBV3-1/TRBV3-2,TRBJ1-4,TRBD1,.,TGTGCCAGCAGCCAAGTTTCCGGGACAGGGAGTGAAAAACTGTTTTTT,CASSQVSGTGSEKLFF
TRBV10-3,TRBJ2-5,.,.,TGTGCCATCAGTGCTCGAGACCAAGAGACCCAGTACTTC,CAISARDQETQYF
TRBV11-2,TRBJ1-1,.,.,TGTGCCAGCAGCTTACCGGCGGGTGGGGGCGAAGCTTTCTTT,CASSLPAGGGEAFF
TRBV9,TRBJ2-7,TRBD2,once,TGTGCCAGCAGCGTACTTGGCGGGAGCGGAGACGAGCAGTACTTC,CASSVLGGSGDEQYF
TRBV19,TRBJ2-3,.,.,TGTGCCAGTAGCTATGTGACGGGGGACCCCACAGATACGCAGTATTTT,CASSYVTGDPTDTQYF
TRBV5-4,TRBJ1-2,TRBD1,.,TGTGCCAGCAGCCGGGACAGGGGTGGCTACACCTTC,CASSRDRGGYTF
TRBV6-5,TRBJ2-5,TRBD2,.,TGTGCCAGCAGTCCTGGACTAGCGGTAGAGACCCAGTACTTC,CASSPGLAVETQYF
TRBV28,TRBJ1-2,.,.,TGTGCCAGCAGTTTTACGGTAGCTAACTATGGCTACACCTTC,CASSFTVANYGYTF
TRBV7-9,TRBJ1-1,.,.,TGTGCCAGCAGCTTAGTATTGTTAGAAGCTTTCTTT,CASSLVLLEAFF
TRBV5-4,TRBJ1-6,.,.,TGTGCCAGCAGCTTGAACCAGTATAATTCACCCCTCCACTTT,CASSLNQYNSPLHF
TRBV28,TRBJ1-1,TRBD1,.,TGTGCCAGCAGTTTTCATGCCAGGGGGCCTGAAGCTTTCTTT,CASSFHARGPEAFF
TRBV18,TRBJ1-5,.,medium-sized,TGTGCCAGCTCACCGGGGGGAGGGGGCAATCAGCCCCAGCATTTT,CASSPGGGGNQPQHF
TRBV19,TRBJ1-1,.,.,TGTGCCAGTAGTATCATCGGGGGGCCAATTGAAGCTTTCTTT,CASSIIGGPIEAFF
TRBV19,TRBJ2-1,.,.,TGTGCCAGTAGTATTCTTGGGAGCTCCTACAATGAGCAGTTCTTC,CASSILGSSYNEQFF
TRBV12-3/TRBV12-4,TRBJ1-2,TRBD1,.,TGTGCCAGCAGTTTGGACAGGGGATATGGCTACACCTTC,CASSLDRGYGYTF
TRBV5-5,TRBJ1-5,TRBD1,.,TGTGCCAGCAGCCGACAGGGGGCTGGCAATCAGCCCCAGCATTTT,CASSRQGAGNQPQHF
TRBV3-1/TRBV3-2,TRBJ2-3,TRBD2,.,TGTGCCAGCAGCCAAGAGTTGGGGACTAGCGGGATAGATACGCAGTATTTT,CASSQELGTSGIDTQYF
TRBV18,TRBJ2-1,TRBD2,.,TGTGCCAGCTCACGGGGGGGATCCTACAATGAGCAGTTCTTC,CASSRGGSYNEQFF
TRBV6-5,TRBJ1-5,TRBD1,.,TGTGCCAGCAGTAGGACAGGGGATCAGCCCCAGCATTTT,CASSRTGDQPQHF
TRBV28,TRBJ2-7,.,.,TGTGCCAGCAGTTTTTTAATCCCGAGCTCCTACGAGCAGTACTTC,CASSFLIPSSYEQYF
TRBV14,TRBJ1-2,TRBD1,.,TGTGCCAGCAGCCAAGTGGAAGGGGGCTTAGGCGGCTACACCTTC,CASSQVEGGLGGYTF
TRBV4-3,TRBJ1-2,.,few,TGCGCCAGCAGCCAAGTTAAGGGGGGGTTCCCAGATGGCTACACCTTC,CASSQVKGGFPDGYTF
TRBV18,TRBJ2-4,TRBD1,.,TGTGCCAGCTCACCAGGACAGGGGAAAAACATTCAGTACTTC,CASSPGQGKNIQYF
TRBV4-2,TRBJ2-3,TRBD2,.,TGTGCCAGCAGAACGACTAGCGGGAGGCCAGATACGCAGTATTTT,CASRTTSGRPDTQYF
TRBV2,TRBJ1-1,.,.,TGTGCCAGCCATTCAGGGATGCTAAAAGCTTTCTTT,CASHSGMLKAFF
TRBV9,TRBJ2-3,.,.,TGTGCCAGCAGCGTAGGCGGAATCAGCACAGATACGCAGTATTTT,CASSVGGISTDTQYF
TRBV2,TRBJ1-1,TRBD1,.,TGTGCCAGCAGTCCCGACAGGGGAGGACCTGAAGCTTTCTTT,CASSPDRGGPEAFF
TRBV6-2/TRBV6-3,TRBJ1-4,TRBD1,.,TGTGCCAGCAGTTCACAGGGGGCTTCTAATGAAAAACTGTTTTTT,CASSSQGASNEKLFF
TRBV19,TRBJ2-7,.,once,TGTGCCAGTAGTCTCGGTCGTGTAGTAGTCTACGAGCAGTACTTC,CASSLGRVVVYEQYF
TRBV6-2/TRBV6-3,TRBJ2-7,.,.,TGTGCCAGCAGTTACCCATCGGCCGACAGCTACGAGCAGTACTTC,CASSYPSADSYEQYF
TRBV5-8,TRBJ2-6,.,.,TGTGCCAGTCACCTGGGTCTCGACAACTCTGGGGCCAACGTCCTGACTTTC,CASHLGLDNSGANVLTF
TRBV15,TRBJ2-7,.,.,TGTGCCACCAGCAGAACGCCAGGTTACTTC,CATSRTPGYF
TRBV2,TRBJ2-7,TRBD2,few,TGTGCCAGCAGGATAGCGGGAGGCGGGTCCTACGAGCAGTACTTC,CASRIAGGGSYEQYF
TRBV30,TRBJ1-5,.,.,TGTGCCTGGAGTGTTGGGGGGAATCAGCCCCAGCATTTT,CAWSVGGNQPQHF
TRBV2,TRBJ2-5,.,.,TGTGCCAGCAGGGGTACAGGGCAAGAGACCCAGTACTTC,CASRGTGQETQYF
TRBV10-3,TRBJ1-6,.,.,TGTGCCATCAGTGATTACGGGGACTCCTATAATTCACCCCTCCACTTT,CAISDYGDSYNSPLHF
TRBV3-1/TRBV3-2,TRBJ1-5,TRBD1,.,TGTGCCAGCAGCCAGGGGACAGGCAATCAGCCCCAGCATTTT,CASSQGTGNQPQHF
TRBV3-1/TRBV3-2,TRBJ2-1,TRBD2,.,TGTGCCAGCAGCCCACCGGGACTAGCGGGAGACGATCCTTTTTATGAGCAGTTCTTC,CASSPPGLAGDDPFYEQFF
TRBV5-5,TRBJ1-6,.,.,TGTGCCAGCAGCTTAGACGCCCAACAGGGTACACCCCTCCACTTT,CASSLDAQQGTPLHF
TRBV4-1,TRBJ2-5,TRBD2,.,TGCGCCAGCAGCCAAGATCCGCTAGCGGTACTACAAGAGACCCAGTACTTC,CASSQDPLAVLQETQYF
TRBV30,TRBJ2-5,.,.,TGTGCCTGGAGTGGGAGGAATCAAGAGACCCAGTACTTC,CAWSGRNQETQYF